The clone carrying this T cell receptor (beta chain) was seen a handful of times. Its antigen is undetermined. It was around 10 milliliters of peripheral blood that were drawn from each donor. The CDR3 contains 13 residues. V was clipped by 3 bases and J by 4 bases; unmatched bases: 5. The germline CDR1 and CDR2 sequences are DFQATT and SNEGSKA (reference sequence). The data were obtained in a study of blood T cells in healthy people across ages. Primed by a sample-barcoded 5' primer and a J-beta primer mix, a second PCR proceeded for about 7 to 11 cycles. TCRdb re-analysed the 5' RACE reads in MiXCR, keeping a single row per CDR3 protein. The repertoire holds about 290,000 distinct CDR3 sequences, with roughly 26% as singletons. Overall study results and limits: A roughly linear fall in TCR beta diversity per million T cells was seen with increasing age.

The chain employs TRBV20-1 and TRBJ2-7; TRBD1 matches 8 bases. Material: blood. This sequence originates from an older woman in good health. The CDR3 spells CSASSGGGYEQYF. The CDR3 DNA reads as TGCAGTGCTAGTTCAGGGGGCGGGTACGAGCAGTACTTC.